The clone carrying this TCR beta chain was seen a few times. Its antigen is currently unknown. TCRdb analysed the reads with MiXCR anew, one entry per CDR3 protein. The sample contains approximately 240,000 distinct CDR3 sequences, around an eighth of which appear only once. This CDR3 comprises 14 residues. The ends lost 3 bases at V and 2 bases at J; junction bases unmatched: 1. The sample comes from a study of T cell repertoires in cytomegalovirus infection. Across the whole study: CMV infection together with matching HLA type was indicated by public TCR beta signatures. Study results and limitations: Identification of carriers of CMV plus the relevant HLA was achieved through cumulative public TCR beta family frequency.

This rearrangement joins TRBV12-3 or TRBV12-4 to TRBJ1-5; TRBD1 matches 7 bases. Sequences were obtained from PBMCs. The receptor was derived from a human donor in good health (CMV status not recorded). Some clones in this sample may be carry-over from other donors' samples. CDR3: CASSLTGRNQPQHF. CDR3 in DNA: TGTGCCAGCAGTTTGACAGGGCGCAATCAGCCCCAGCATTTT.